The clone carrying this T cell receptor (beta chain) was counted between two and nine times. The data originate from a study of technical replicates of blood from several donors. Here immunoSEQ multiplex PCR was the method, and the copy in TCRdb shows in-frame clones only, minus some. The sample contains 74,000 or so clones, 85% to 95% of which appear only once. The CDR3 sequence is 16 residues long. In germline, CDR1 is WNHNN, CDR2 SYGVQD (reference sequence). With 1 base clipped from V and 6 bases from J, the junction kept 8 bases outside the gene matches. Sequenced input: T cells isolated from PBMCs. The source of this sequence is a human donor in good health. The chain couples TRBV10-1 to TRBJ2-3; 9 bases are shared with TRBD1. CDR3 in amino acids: CASSEFSGQGADTQYF. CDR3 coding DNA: TGCGCCAGCAGTGAGTTCTCGGGACAGGGTGCCGATACGCAGTATTTT.